The following is a T cell receptor (beta chain) sequence with its context. Its antigen is still unknown. Base qualities are missing; no much larger clone stands one base away. The sample comes from a study of cytomegalovirus exposure and HLA in healthy donors (dated by TCRdb to between 2016 and 2019). Broadly, across the study: According to a later analysis, the roughly 130 validation repertoires were produced on the same platform as the 680 or so repertoires of the first cohort. The study aimed to test whether cataloging public T cell receptors could reveal signatures of past pathogen exposure. Besides the first cohort of roughly 700 subjects, a separate validation cohort made up of over 95 different subjects was used. To predict cytomegalovirus infection status, the study brought together high-throughput TCR immunosequencing, statistical association of individual TCRs with disease status, and machine learning.

The library was prepared using the immunoSEQ multiplex PCR assay. Per the authors' processing: A statistical classification framework was built to diagnose cytomegalovirus status from the catalog of TCR beta chain sequences. Sourced from immuneACCESS, this table was stored by TCRdb with only in-frame sequences that have V and J called. A share of the clones is absent; for the studies checked, an unresolved V gene accounts for under half, and the remainder has no known explanation. V and J calls and clone size are copied from that table; D and trimming were computed from the DNA. The sample has approximately 300,000 clones on record, roughly 85% of them singletons. The ten top clones hold about 0.8% of the sample. The donors belonged to the validation cohort of about 120 subjects, which was separate from the approximately 700-subject first cohort. Sequences SNHLY (CDR1) and FYNNEI (CDR2) are obtained from the germline V gene. Measured from the cysteine to the phenylalanine, the CDR3 is 14 residues long. The sequence is cut down to CDR3 DNA, 42 bases in frame from base 1. V was cut back by 6 bases and J by 1 base, leaving a gap of 11 bases between them.

General study outcomes and caveats: The validation cohort had no HLA typing available for a later analysis, so co-occurrence within that cohort was assessed over all 120 or so repertoires. The authors suggested that the approach could potentially be generalized to other disease states and immunological phenotypes. In vitro tests confirmed that a few of the cytomegalovirus-associated TCR beta chains recognize cytomegalovirus antigens. The study gave a list of over 150 TCR beta chains associated with cytomegalovirus. Most TCR sequences were seen in very few donors, while some public TCRs were found in many individuals. A later analysis found that TCRs clustered in the first cohort also tended to co-occur in the 110 or so validation repertoires, with about 94% of cluster scores above 0. The classifier was reported to diagnose cytomegalovirus status with high specificity and sensitivity in both the original and validation cohorts.

The rearrangement combines TRBV2 with TRBJ2-3; 6 matching bases give a weak D call of TRBD1. Material for sequencing was PBMCs. This receptor was identified in a woman under 30 in good health and CMV-seronegative. The encoded CDR3 is CASRQQGGTDTQYF. The nucleotide sequence is TGTGCCAGCAGACAACAGGGAGGCACAGATACGCAGTATTTT.